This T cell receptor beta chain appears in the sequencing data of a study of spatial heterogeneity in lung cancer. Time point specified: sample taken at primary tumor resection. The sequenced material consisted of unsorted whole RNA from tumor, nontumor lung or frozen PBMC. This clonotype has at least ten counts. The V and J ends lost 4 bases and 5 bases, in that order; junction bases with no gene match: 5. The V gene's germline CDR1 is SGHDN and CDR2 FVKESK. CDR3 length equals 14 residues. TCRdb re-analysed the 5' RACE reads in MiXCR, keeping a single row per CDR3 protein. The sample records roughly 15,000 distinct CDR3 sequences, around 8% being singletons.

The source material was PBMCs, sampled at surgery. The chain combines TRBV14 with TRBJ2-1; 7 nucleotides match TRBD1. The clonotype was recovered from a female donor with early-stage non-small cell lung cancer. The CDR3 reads CASSLGQLNNEQFF. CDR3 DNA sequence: TGTGCCAGCAGCCTGGGACAGCTGAACAATGAGCAGTTCTTC.